Reported below is one T cell receptor (beta chain). Antigen unknown. This sample is part of a study of shared clonotypes between healthy human individuals. In the study overall: The composition of the donors was a couple of women and a few men aged 18 to 49. Points from the study as a whole: Rarefaction revealed incomplete sorted-subset sequencing despite large depth. Generation of non-shared clonotypes was less probable than generation of clonotypes shared by all four donors.

Assay used: immunoSEQ multiplex PCR; TCRdb lists only in-frame clones, some missing. The sample records some 1.5 million clones, roughly 96% being singletons. The CDR3 consists of 13 residues. V lost 1 base and J lost 7, with 10 bases in between. Per germline, CDR1 MNHNS and CDR2 SASEGT. The chain has TRBV6-1 and TRBJ1-2; TRBD1 might be the D (6 bases). The origin of this receptor is a man under 40 in good health. Sequencing was done on a sample of naive CD4+ T cells sorted from blood. Documented subset: CD45RA+ positively selected. The CDR3 reads CASSEDRVRGYTF. In DNA form, the CDR3 reads TGTGCCAGCAGTGAAGACAGGGTCCGTGGCTACACCTTC.